This record concerns one T cell receptor (beta chain) sequence. Antigen specificity is unknown. Method: immunoSEQ multiplex PCR; TCRdb's copy keeps in-frame clones and lacks some. The table records tens of thousands of clones, about 92% of them present only once. These data originate in a study of T cell clones after liver transplantation. Study details: TCRbeta sequencing after a pre-transplant mixed lymphocyte reaction identified graft-donor-reactive clones, later tracked in post-transplant blood. Patients counted as tolerant after at least one year off all immunosuppression, enzymes not exceeding twice normal. Subjects received no induction therapy and standard immunosuppression until randomization at 12-24 months post-transplant.

Germline-derived CDR1 and CDR2 are ENHRY and SYGVKD. The CDR3 totals 14 residues. V was trimmed by 0 bases and J by 6 bases, leaving 12 bases between them. Findings and limits, study-wide: Graft donor-reactive T cells may have migrated into the graft rather than being deleted.

This clonotype was sampled from a human donor who received a liver transplant. Specimen: CD4+ T cells from blood, collected before liver transplant. The chain uses TRBV10-3 and TRBJ2-7, with D uncertain. In DNA form, the CDR3 reads TGTGCCATCAGTGAGTCTACAGCCTCTGGCGAGCAGTACTTC. This sequence encodes CAISESTASGEQYF.